This TCR beta chain was profiled in a study of cytomegalovirus exposure and HLA in healthy donors. Broader study findings: When analyzed later, a missense DCLRE1C variant was found to be linked to TCR beta V- and J-gene trimming. When presence/absence was analysed, sequencing depth was taken to be roughly uniform across donors.

On this clone itself: Antigen unknown.

The primer mix had 60 Vbeta and 13 Jbeta primers. Some clones are missing from TCRdb's copy, which holds only in-frame ones; the method was immunoSEQ multiplex PCR. Of around 130,000 clones in the sample, about 8.6% were seen once. CDR1 and CDR2 from the germline V gene are SQVTM and ANQGSEA. Trimming stripped 0 bases from V and 11 bases from J, with 7 bases between. The CDR3 contains 11 residues. The chain has TRBV29-1 and TRBJ2-2; D not certain. Source material: PBMCs. The receptor comes from a woman aged 40 to 50 in good health and CMV-seropositive. CDR3 sequence (DNA): TGCAGCGTTGAAGAGGGCAGAGAGCTGTTTTTT. As protein: CSVEEGRELFF.